This TCR beta chain came from a study of blood T cell repertoires in COVID-19 (dated by TCRdb to the early 2020s). A note on the overall study: Samples covering the acute and convalescent phases of COVID-19 were provided by collaborators in the United States, Italy and Spain. The material from the prospective study consisted of cDNA or gDNA derived from T cells, B-cell-depleted T cells, or PBMCs. Subjects who had been exposed to COVID-19, were actively infected with it, or had recovered from it provided the deeply sampled blood TCRbeta repertoires that made up the dataset. The repertoires were made available in a free public database intended to serve as a resource for research on the immune response to SARS-CoV-2. Samples were obtained from the ongoing ImmuneRACE study (first 160 participants) and from 1,254 subjects provided by 6 global collaborators. Nearly every sample came with metadata listing a de-identified subject ID, COVID-19 status, age in years and sex. Where available, HLA class I and class II types were obtained from metadata supplied by the sample provider rather than from assay-based typing.

For this clone: Which antigen it targets is not known. No much larger clone is present one base from it, and per-base qualities are unavailable.

From the cysteine up to the phenylalanine, the CDR3 has a length of 14 residues. Of the read, only the CDR3 DNA is kept; its 42 bases are in frame from base 1. The germline V gene (reference sequence) provides CDR1 LGHDT and CDR2 YNNKEL. Relative to germline, V is 2 bases shorter and J is 2 bases shorter, with 9 bases between their ends. The collaborating institutions used their own protocols to collect whole blood in K2EDTA tubes. Collaborator samples were shipped for TCRbeta analysis as frozen whole blood, isolated PBMCs, or DNA extracted from either sample type. TCRbeta CDR3 regions were amplified from genomic DNA using the immunoSEQ Assay, a bias-controlled multiplex PCR. The authors' pipeline ran thus. The number of nucleated cells in each sample was estimated from the amplification of reference gene primers within the assay. Sequence reads were collapsed and filtered to measure the absolute abundance of every unique TCRbeta CDR3 rearrangement. For each sample, productive Simpson clonality was calculated by taking the square root of Simpson's diversity index across productive rearrangements. In TCRdb, the immuneACCESS table is reduced to in-frame sequences with V and J assigned. These tables do not hold every clone; where another copy was compared, an unresolved V gene accounts for under half, and the others remain unexplained. V, J and clone size are those of that table, while D and trimming were read from the DNA. This sample holds 150,000 to 180,000 clones; 75% to 85% were observed only once. The top ten clonotypes cover 9.8% of the sample.

Here is what the overall study found, with its caveats: The quantity of clinical and demographic metadata differed by source and by participant and was supplied without curation.

What was sequenced was peripheral blood. The V gene is TRBV3-1 (or the pseudogene TRBV3-2) and the J gene is TRBJ1-2; the D segment could be TRBD1, given 6 matching bases. This clonotype was obtained from a woman between 50 and 59 years old with acute or convalescent COVID-19. CDR3 protein: CASSQPDRNYGYTF. The nucleotides are TGTGCCAGCAGCCAACCCGACAGGAACTATGGCTACACCTTC.